One T cell receptor beta chain is described in this entry. The data are from a study of shared T cell receptors in the human thymus. TCRdb's table, derived via immunoSEQ multiplex PCR, lists solely in-frame clones and lacks some. This sample has hundreds of thousands of clones; 88% occur once, and the top ten carry approximately 0.011%. This same sample was also taken into another study, of human thymus T cells. That work contributes: The related literature has documented a marked overlap of thymic repertoires among unrelated individuals.

This sequence was found in a boy in the first two years of life with a congenital heart defect. Material: thymocytes.

The CDR3 loop reads CASSPPKGGRPYNEQFF. The CDR3 nucleotides read TGTGCCAGCTCACCACCGAAGGGCGGGAGACCCTACAATGAGCAGTTCTTC. The gene calls are TRBV18 and TRBJ2-1, with 7 bases identical to TRBD2. V shed 0 bases, J shed 2 bases, and the junction held 7 bases outside the gene matches. Germline V CDR1 and CDR2: KGHSH, LQKENI. This CDR3 spans 17 amino acids.